This paragraph reports one T cell receptor (beta chain). Using a J-beta primer mix together with a sample-barcoded 5' primer, a second PCR was run for roughly 6 to 11 cycles. TCRdb re-called the 5' RACE reads through MiXCR, storing one row per CDR3 protein. The data show 1.6 million or so distinct CDR3 sequences, almost 35% seen once. Germline CDR1 reads SGHVS; CDR2 reads FNYEAQ. CDR3 size: 18 residues. After removal of 2 bases from V and 6 bases from J, the junction contained 16 bases not matched to a gene. This sample is drawn from a study of blood T cells in healthy people across ages. This chain links TRBV7-6 with TRBJ2-1; TRBD2 agrees at 7 bases. This TCR was sampled from a woman aged 25-40 years in good health. The sample was blood. CDR3 region: CASSLRGSVGGSINEQFF. The CDR3 region has the DNA TGTGCCAGCAGCTTACGCGGTTCGGTGGGGGGGTCGATCAATGAGCAGTTCTTC.